Included here is one T cell receptor beta chain sequence, with context. Antigen unknown. The sample comes from a study of vaccination and CD4 T cells after COVID-19. Study information: The convalescent group had six males, four females, seven Caucasians, two Asians, one multiracial.

Sequencing of DNA taken from cultured CD4+ T cells relied on the Oncomine TCR Beta short-read assay. Genomic DNA extraction was carried out from cultured CD4+ T cells. TCRdb re-analysed the PCR reads in MiXCR, keeping a single row per CDR3 protein. The top ten hold about 9.8% of the sample, which has approximately 9,600 distinct CDR3 sequences, approximately 30% seen once. Sample treatment: approximately 10-day PBMC culture with coronavirus spike peptide pools or control peptides (ViraFEST assay). TCR sequencing followed the expansion of antigen-specific T cells with peptide pools in ViraFEST. Researchers reported culturing 2 million or so PBMCs per well with approximately 10 IU/ml IL-2 and about 10 ug/ml peptide pools. This CDR3 spans 15 amino acids. Trimming cost V 5 bases and J 3 bases, with 20 bases left between them. Germline V lookup: CDR1 DFQATT, CDR2 SNEGSKA (reference sequence).

This clonotype was sampled from a human donor who had recovered from COVID-19. The material sequenced was CD4+ T cells from blood, cultured in vitro, taken after SARS-CoV-2 vaccination. This chain uses TRBV20-1 with TRBJ2-7; D is ambiguous. This CDR3 is CSAPTGGFTLYEQYF. In DNA form, the CDR3 reads TGCAGTGCTCCTACCGGCGGTTTCACGCTCTACGAGCAGTACTTC.